A single sample is the source of the 7 T cell receptor beta chains below, sequenced in a study of blood T cell repertoires in COVID-19. TCRdb's copy holds only in-frame clones and misses some; the assay was immunoSEQ multiplex PCR. The table has some 150,000 clones, approximately 85% seen once; the top ten hold 8%. Sequencing was done on a sample of peripheral blood. The receptors here all came from a woman aged 55-70 years with COVID-19, enrolled during active disease.

The chain has TRBV7-9 and TRBJ2-5, with TRBD2 matching 9 bases. V trimming: 5 bases; J trimming: 4 bases; junction bases outside the gene matches: 5. This CDR3 has 14 amino acids. CDR1 and CDR2 (germline): SEHNR, FQNEAQ (reference sequence). DNA for the CDR3: TGTGCCAGCAGCCCCGGGACTAGCCCAGAGACCCAGTACTTC. Residues: CASSPGTSPETQYF.

J is TRBJ2-7 and V is TRBV28, with 11 bases identical to TRBD2. The germline gives CDR1 MDHEN, CDR2 SYDVKM. The CDR3 runs to 15 residues. V dropped 6 bases and J dropped 1; count of bases not matched to a gene: 5. CDR3 bases: TGTGCCAGCAGCGTAACTAGCGGGGGTTCCTACGAGCAGTACTTC. It yields the protein CASSVTSGGSYEQYF.

This clone was recorded once. The chain uses TRBV7-2 and TRBJ2-5, with 15 bases that match TRBD2. CDR3 length equals 16 residues. Looked up from germline, CDR1 is SGHTA and CDR2 is FQGNSA. V trimming: 5 bases; J trimming: 4 bases; junction bases outside the gene matches: 5. This chain's CDR3 is CASSPRTSGGAETQYF. CDR3 DNA: TGTGCCAGCAGCCCGAGGACTAGCGGGGGGGCAGAGACCCAGTACTTC.

V gene TRBV9 combines with J gene TRBJ1-1, with D possibly TRBD1 on 6 matching bases. CDR1 is SGDLS, CDR2 YYNGEE, per germline. This CDR3 is built from 16 residues. Trimming cost V 3 bases and J 3 bases, with 18 bases left between them. The CDR3 DNA reads as TGTGCCAGCAGCGGGACGGGGACACCAGCCCACACTGAAGCTTTCTTT. This encodes CASSGTGTPAHTEAFF.

The J gene is TRBJ2-7, the V gene TRBV3-1 (or the pseudogene TRBV3-2); D not certain. Trimming left V 0 bases short and J 2 bases short, with 11 bases between. This CDR3 is built from 15 residues. Per the germline V gene, CDR1 is LGHDT and CDR2 is YNNKEL (reference sequence). CDR3 nucleotide sequence: TGTGCCAGCAGCCAAGACGTAGAAGAAACCTACGAGCAGTACTTC. Protein: CASSQDVEETYEQYF.

The chain recombines TRBV7-3 with TRBJ2-1, with TRBD2 identical over 8 bases. J was trimmed by 6 bases and V by 6 bases; bases with no gene match: 10. In germline, CDR1 is SGHTA, CDR2 FQGTGA. CDR3 length: 15 residues. Here the CDR3 DNA reads TGTGCCAGCAGTCTATCCGGGACTAGTTTCAATGAGCAGTTCTTC. Translating it yields CASSLSGTSFNEQFF.

The chain recombines TRBV2 with TRBJ1-5; D gene unclear. From germline, CDR1 is SNHLY and CDR2 FYNNEI. V gave up 3 bases and J gave up 7 bases, with 13 bases separating them. The CDR3 has 14 residues. CDR3 in amino acids: CASSDVTRNQPQHF. CDR3 bases: TGTGCCAGCAGTGACGTGACAAGGAACCAGCCCCAGCATTTT.